This T cell receptor (beta chain) was obtained from a study of cytomegalovirus exposure and HLA in healthy donors. Study at large: Roughly 85 million unique TCRs from HLA-typed donors made up an early data release.

Worth noting for this clone: Antigen specificity is unknown.

A multiplex PCR was run with 60 Vbeta primers and 13 Jbeta primers. Sequenced by immunoSEQ multiplex PCR; TCRdb stores in-frame clones only, minus some. The sample lists over 80,000 clones, 82% seen once, with more than 3% in the top ten. Study-wide findings and caveats: A later analysis found most CMV-associated TCR beta chains apparently HLA-restricted. In a later analysis, specific HLA alleles were associated with some 16,000 TCR beta sequences at a 0.05 false discovery rate.

The sequenced sample consisted of PBMCs. This clonotype was sampled from a man aged 25 to 40 in good health and CMV-seropositive.

The chain's CDR3 is CASSLDRIRGYEQYF. The CDR3 region has the DNA TGTGCCAGCAGCTTGGATAGAATAAGGGGATACGAGCAGTACTTC. The V gene is TRBV5-5, the J gene TRBJ2-7, with a tentative D call TRBD1 (5 bases). Trimming pared 0 bases from V and 4 bases from J, leaving 14 bases between. Per germline, CDR1 SGHKS and CDR2 YYEKEE (reference sequence). This CDR3 is built from 15 residues.